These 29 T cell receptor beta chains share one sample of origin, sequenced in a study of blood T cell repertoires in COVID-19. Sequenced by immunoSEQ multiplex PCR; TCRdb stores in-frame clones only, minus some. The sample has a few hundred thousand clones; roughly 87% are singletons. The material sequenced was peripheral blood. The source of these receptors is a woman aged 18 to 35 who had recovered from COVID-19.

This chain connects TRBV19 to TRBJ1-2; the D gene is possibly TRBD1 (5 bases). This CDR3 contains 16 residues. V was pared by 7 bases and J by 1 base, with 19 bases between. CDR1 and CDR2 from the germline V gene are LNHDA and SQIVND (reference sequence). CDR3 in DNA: TGTGCCAGTACTAGATCTACCGCAGGGCTTAACTATGGCTACACCTTC. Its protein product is CASTRSTAGLNYGYTF.

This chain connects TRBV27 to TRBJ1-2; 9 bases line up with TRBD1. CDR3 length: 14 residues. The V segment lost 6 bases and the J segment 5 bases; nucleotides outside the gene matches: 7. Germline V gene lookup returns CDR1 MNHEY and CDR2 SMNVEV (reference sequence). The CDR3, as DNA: TGTGCCAGCAGCCAACAGGGGGCGGAATATGGCTACACCTTC. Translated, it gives CASSQQGAEYGYTF.

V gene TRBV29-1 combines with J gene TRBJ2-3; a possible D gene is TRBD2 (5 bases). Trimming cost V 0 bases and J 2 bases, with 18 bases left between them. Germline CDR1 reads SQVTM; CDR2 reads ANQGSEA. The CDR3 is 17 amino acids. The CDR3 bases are TGCAGCGTTGAAGATCGGATGGCTAGCCTGCCCACAGATACGCAGTATTTT. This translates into CSVEDRMASLPTDTQYF.

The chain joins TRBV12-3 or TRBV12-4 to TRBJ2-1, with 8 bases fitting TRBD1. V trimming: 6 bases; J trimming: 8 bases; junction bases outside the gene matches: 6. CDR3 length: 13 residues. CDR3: CASRLTGVDEQFF. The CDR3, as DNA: TGTGCCAGCAGACTGACAGGGGTGGATGAGCAGTTCTTC.

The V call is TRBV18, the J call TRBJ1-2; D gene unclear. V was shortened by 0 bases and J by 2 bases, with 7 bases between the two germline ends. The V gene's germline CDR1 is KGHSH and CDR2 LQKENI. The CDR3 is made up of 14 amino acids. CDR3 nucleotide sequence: TGTGCCAGCTCACCACCCAACAGCAACTATGGCTACACCTTC. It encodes CASSPPNSNYGYTF. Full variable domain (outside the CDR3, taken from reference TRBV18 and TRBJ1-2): NAGVMQNPRHLVRRRGQEARLRCSPMKGHSHVYWYRQLPEEGLKFMVYLQKENIIDESGMPKERFSAEFPKEGPSILRIQQVVRGDSAAYFCASSPPNSNYGYTFGSGTRLTVV.

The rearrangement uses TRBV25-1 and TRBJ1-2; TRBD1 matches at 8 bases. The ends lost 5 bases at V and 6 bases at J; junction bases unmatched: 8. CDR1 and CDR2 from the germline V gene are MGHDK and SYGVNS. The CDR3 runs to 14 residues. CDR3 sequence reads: CASSRVDRADGYTF. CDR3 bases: TGTGCCAGCAGTAGGGTGGACAGGGCTGATGGCTACACCTTC.

This CDR3 is CASSVAPEAGELFF. CDR3 sequence (DNA): TGTGCCAGCAGCGTAGCCCCCGAGGCCGGGGAGCTGTTTTTT. V usage is TRBV9 and J usage is TRBJ2-2, with D uncertain. Trimming removed 0 bases at V and 6 bases at J, with 9 bases between. Germline loops: CDR1 SGDLS, CDR2 YYNGEE. The CDR3 has 14 amino acids.

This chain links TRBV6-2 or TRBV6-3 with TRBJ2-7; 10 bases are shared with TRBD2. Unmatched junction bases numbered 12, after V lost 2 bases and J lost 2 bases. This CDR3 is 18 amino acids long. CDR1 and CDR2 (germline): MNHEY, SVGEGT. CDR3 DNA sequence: TGTGCCAGCAGTTACCCAATTTTCACTAGCGGGGAAACCTACGAGCAGTACTTC. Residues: CASSYPIFTSGETYEQYF.

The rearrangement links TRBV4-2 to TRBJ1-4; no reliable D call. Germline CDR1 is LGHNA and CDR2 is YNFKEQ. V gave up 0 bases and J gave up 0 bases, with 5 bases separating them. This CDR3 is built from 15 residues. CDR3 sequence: CASSQDRATNEKLFF. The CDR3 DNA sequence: TGTGCCAGCAGCCAAGATCGAGCAACTAATGAAAAACTGTTTTTT.

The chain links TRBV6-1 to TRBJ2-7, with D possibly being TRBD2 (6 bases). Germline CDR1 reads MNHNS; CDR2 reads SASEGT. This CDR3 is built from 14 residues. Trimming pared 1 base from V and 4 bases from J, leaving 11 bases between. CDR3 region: CASSEDGTFYEQYF. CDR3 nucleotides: TGTGCCAGCAGTGAAGACGGGACTTTTTACGAGCAGTACTTC.

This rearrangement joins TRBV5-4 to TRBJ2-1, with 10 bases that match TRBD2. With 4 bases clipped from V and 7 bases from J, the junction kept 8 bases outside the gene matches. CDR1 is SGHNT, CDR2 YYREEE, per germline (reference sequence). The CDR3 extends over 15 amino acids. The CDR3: CASSLRTSGKNEQFF. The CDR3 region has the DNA TGTGCCAGCAGCCTTCGAACTAGCGGGAAGAATGAGCAGTTCTTC.

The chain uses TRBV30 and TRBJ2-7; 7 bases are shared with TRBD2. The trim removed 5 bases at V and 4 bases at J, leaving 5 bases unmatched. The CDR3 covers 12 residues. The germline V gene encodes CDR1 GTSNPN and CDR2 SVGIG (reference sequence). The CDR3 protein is CAWAPGGYEQYF. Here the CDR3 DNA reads TGTGCCTGGGCCCCGGGAGGATACGAGCAGTACTTC. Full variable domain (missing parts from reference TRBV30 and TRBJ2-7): SQTIHQWPATLVQPVGSPLSLECTVEGTSNPNLYWYRQAAGRGLQLLFYSVGIGQISSEVPQNLSASRPQDRQFILSSKKLLLSDSGFYLCAWAPGGYEQYFGPGTRLTVT.

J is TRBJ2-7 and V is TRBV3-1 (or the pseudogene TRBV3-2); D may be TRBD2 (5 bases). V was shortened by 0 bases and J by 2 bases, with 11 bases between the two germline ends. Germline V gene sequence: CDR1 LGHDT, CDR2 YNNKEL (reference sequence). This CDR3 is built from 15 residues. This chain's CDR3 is CASSQDRGFAYEQYF. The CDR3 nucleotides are TGTGCCAGCAGCCAAGATCGGGGATTCGCCTACGAGCAGTACTTC.

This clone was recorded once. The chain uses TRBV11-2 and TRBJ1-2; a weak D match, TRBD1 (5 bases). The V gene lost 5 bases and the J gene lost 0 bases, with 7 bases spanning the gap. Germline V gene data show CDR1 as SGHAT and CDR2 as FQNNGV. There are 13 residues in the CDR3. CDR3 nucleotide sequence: TGTGCCAGCAGCCCGACAGCTAACTATGGCTACACCTTC. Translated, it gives CASSPTANYGYTF.

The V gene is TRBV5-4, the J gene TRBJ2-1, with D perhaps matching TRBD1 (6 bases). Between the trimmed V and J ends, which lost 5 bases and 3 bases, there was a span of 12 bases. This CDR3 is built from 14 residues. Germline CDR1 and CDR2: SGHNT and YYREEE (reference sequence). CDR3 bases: TGTGCCAGCAGTTCGGGACAAGACTACAATGAGCAGTTCTTC. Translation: CASSSGQDYNEQFF.

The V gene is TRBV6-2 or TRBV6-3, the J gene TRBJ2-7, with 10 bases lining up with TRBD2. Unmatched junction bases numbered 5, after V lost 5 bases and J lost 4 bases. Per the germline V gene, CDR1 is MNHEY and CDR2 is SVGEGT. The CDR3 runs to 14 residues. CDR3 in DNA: TGTGCCAGCAGTCCGGGACTAGCGATTTACGAGCAGTACTTC. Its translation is CASSPGLAIYEQYF.

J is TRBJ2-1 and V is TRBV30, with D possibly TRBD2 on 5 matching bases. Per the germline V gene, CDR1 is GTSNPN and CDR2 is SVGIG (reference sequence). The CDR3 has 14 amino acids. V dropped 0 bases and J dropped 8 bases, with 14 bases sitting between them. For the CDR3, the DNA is TGTGCCTGGAGTGTTAGGACGGGATTGGATGAGCAGTTCTTC. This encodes CAWSVRTGLDEQFF.

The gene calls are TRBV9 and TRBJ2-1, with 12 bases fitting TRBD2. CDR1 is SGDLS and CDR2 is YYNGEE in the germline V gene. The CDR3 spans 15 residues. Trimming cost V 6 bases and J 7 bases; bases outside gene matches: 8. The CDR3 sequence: CASNPTSGSTNEQFF. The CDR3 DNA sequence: TGTGCCAGCAACCCGACTAGCGGGAGTACGAATGAGCAGTTCTTC.

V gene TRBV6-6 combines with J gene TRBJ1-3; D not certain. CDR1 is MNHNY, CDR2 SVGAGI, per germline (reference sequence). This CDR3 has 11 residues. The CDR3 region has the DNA TGTGCTTCCGCCCAGGGAAACACCATATATTTT. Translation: CASAQGNTIYF.

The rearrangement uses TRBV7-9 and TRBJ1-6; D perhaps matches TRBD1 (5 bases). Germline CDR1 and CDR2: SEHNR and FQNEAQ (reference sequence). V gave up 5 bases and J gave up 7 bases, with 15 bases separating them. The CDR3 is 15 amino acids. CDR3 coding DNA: TGTGCCAGCAGCCCCAACGGGGGGACGAATTCACCCCTCCACTTT. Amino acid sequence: CASSPNGGTNSPLHF.

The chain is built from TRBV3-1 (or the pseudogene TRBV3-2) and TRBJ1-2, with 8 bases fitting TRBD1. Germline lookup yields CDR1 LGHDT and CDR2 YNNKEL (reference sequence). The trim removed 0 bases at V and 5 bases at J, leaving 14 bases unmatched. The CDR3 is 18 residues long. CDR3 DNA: TGTGCCAGCAGCCAAGAAGGGACAGGCCTGGCGGGGCGATATGGCTACACCTTC. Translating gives CASSQEGTGLAGRYGYTF.

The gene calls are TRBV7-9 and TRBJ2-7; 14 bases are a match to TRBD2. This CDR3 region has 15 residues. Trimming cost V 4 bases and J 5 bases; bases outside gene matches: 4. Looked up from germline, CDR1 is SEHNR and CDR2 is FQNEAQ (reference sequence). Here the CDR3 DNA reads TGTGCCAGCAGCTCCCCGGGACTAGCGGGAGACGAGCAGTACTTC. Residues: CASSSPGLAGDEQYF. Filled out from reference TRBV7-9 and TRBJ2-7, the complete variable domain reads DTGVSQNPRHKITKRGQNVTFRCDPISEHNRLYWYRQTLGQGPEFLTYFQNEAQLEKSRLLSDRFSAERPKGSFSTLEIQRTEQGDSAMYLCASSSPGLAGDEQYFGPGTRLTVT.

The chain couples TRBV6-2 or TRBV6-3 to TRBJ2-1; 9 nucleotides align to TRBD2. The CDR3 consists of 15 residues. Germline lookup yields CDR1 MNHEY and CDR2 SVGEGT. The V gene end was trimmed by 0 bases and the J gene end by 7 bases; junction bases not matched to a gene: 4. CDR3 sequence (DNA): TGTGCCAGCAGTTACTCGGGACTAGCAGATAATGAGCAGTTCTTC. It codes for CASSYSGLADNEQFF.

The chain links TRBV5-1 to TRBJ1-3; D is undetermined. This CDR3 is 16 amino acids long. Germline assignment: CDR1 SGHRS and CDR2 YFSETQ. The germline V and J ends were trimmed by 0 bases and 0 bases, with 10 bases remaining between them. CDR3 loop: CASSLELANSGNTIYF. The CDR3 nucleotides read TGCGCCAGCAGCTTGGAATTAGCAAACTCTGGAAACACCATATATTTT.

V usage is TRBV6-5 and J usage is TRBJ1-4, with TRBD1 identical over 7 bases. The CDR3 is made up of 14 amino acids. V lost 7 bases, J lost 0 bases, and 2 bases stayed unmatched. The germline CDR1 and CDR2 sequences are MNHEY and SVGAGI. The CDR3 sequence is CASTTGATNEKLFF. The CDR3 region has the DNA TGTGCCAGCACTACAGGGGCAACTAATGAAAAACTGTTTTTT.

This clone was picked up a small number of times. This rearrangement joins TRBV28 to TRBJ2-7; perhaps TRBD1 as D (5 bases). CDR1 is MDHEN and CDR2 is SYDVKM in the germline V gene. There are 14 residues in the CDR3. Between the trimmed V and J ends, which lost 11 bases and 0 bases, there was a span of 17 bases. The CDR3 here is CAATPDKRSYEQYF. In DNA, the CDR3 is TGTGCCGCGACTCCGGACAAACGCTCCTACGAGCAGTACTTC. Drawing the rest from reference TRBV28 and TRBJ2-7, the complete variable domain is DVKVTQSSRYLVKRTGEKVFLECVQDMDHENMFWYRQDPGLGLRLIYFSYDVKMKEKGDIPEGYSVSREKKERFSLILESASTNQTSMYLCAATPDKRSYEQYFGPGTRLTVT.

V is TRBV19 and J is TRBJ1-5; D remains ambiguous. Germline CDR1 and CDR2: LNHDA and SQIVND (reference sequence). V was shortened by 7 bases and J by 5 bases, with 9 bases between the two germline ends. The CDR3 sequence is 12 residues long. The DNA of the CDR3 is TGTGCCAGTAAGAGGGCCGATCAGCCCCAGCATTTT. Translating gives CASKRADQPQHF.

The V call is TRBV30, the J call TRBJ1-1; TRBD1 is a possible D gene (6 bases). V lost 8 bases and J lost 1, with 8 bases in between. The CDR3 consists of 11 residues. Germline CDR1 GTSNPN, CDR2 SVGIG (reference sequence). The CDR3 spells CAQGRNTEAFF. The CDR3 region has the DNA TGTGCCCAGGGGAGGAACACTGAAGCTTTCTTT. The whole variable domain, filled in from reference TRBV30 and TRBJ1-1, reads SQTIHQWPATLVQPVGSPLSLECTVEGTSNPNLYWYRQAAGRGLQLLFYSVGIGQISSEVPQNLSASRPQDRQFILSSKKLLLSDSGFYLCAQGRNTEAFFGQGTRLTVV.

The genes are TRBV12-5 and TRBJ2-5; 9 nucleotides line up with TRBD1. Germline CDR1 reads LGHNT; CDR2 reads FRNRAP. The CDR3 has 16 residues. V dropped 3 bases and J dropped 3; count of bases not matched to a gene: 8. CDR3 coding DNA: TGTGCTAGTGGTTTAGGGACAGGGAGATGGGAAGAGACCCAGTACTTC. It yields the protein CASGLGTGRWEETQYF.